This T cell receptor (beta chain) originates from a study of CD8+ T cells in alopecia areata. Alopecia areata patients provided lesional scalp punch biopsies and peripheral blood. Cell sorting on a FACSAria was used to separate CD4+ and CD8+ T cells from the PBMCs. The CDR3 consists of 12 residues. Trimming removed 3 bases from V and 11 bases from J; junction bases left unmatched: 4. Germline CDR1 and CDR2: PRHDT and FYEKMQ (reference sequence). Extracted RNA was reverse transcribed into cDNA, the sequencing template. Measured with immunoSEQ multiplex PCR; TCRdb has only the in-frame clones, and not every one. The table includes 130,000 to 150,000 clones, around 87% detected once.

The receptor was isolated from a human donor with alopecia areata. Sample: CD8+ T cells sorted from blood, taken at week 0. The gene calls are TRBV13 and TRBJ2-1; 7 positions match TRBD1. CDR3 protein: CASSFGQVQQFF. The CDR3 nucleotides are TGTGCCAGCAGCTTTGGACAGGTTCAGCAGTTCTTC. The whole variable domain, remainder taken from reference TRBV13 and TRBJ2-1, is AAGVIQSPRHLIKEKRETATLKCYPIPRHDTVYWYQQGPGQDPQFLISFYEKMQSDKGSIPDRFSAQQFSDYHSELNMSSLELGDSALYFCASSFGQVQQFFGPGTRLTVL.